This T cell receptor beta chain was captured in a study of vaccination and CD4 T cells after COVID-19. CDR1 MNHNS and CDR2 SASEGT come from the germline V gene. V dropped 7 bases and J dropped 3 bases, with 16 bases sitting between them. There are 14 residues in the CDR3. The treatment denotes: approximately nine-day PBMC culture with coronavirus spike peptide pools or control peptides (ViraFEST assay). On this clonotype: Its matching antigen is unknown.

With the Oncomine TCR Beta short-read assay, DNA from cultured CD4+ T cells was sequenced. TCRdb itself ran the PCR reads through MiXCR, one entry per CDR3 protein. The data contain approximately 15,000 distinct CDR3 sequences, approximately 29% of them singletons. Sequencing was carried out using cultured CD4+ T cells from blood. This TCR was sampled from a human donor with COVID-19. The rearrangement links TRBV6-1 to TRBJ2-7, with D unresolved. The CDR3 reads CASTKAVPGYEQYF. CDR3 DNA: TGTGCCAGCACAAAGGCCGTGCCAGGCTACGAGCAGTACTTC.